The rows below give T cell receptor beta chains drawn from one sample of a study of blood T cells in healthy people across ages. Each CDR3 protein gets one entry after TCRdb re-called the 5' RACE reads with MiXCR. The top ten hold around 0.75% of the sample, which has fewer than 1,200,000 distinct CDR3 sequences, about 25% seen once. The sample was also reused in another study, on T cells of mothers and their children.

The sample taken for sequencing was blood. All receptors come from a girl between 2 and 10 years old in good health. Both conserved end residues are part of each CDR3. A D gene is named only where the DNA matches it firmly. Size is omitted from some rows. Given values are once, few, many or a class for expanded clones.

>TRBD1|NA|TRBV7-9|TRBJ1-1
TGTGCCAGCAGTCAAACAGGGGAGGGTGACACTGAAGCTTTCTTT
CASSQTGEGDTEAFF
>NA|NA|TRBV15|TRBJ1-2
TGTGCCACCAGCAGAGAGGGGACTAGCACCTTC
CATSREGTSTF
>NA|NA|TRBV12-5|TRBJ1-3
TGTGCTAGTGGTTTCCACCATTCGAGGGACTCTGGAAACACCATATATTTT
CASGFHHSRDSGNTIYF
>TRBD2|NA|TRBV3-1|TRBJ2-5
TGTGCCAGCAGCCCTTCAAGGGGACTACCCCATTTGAAGACCCAGTACTTC
CASSPSRGLPHLKTQYF
>NA|many|TRBV4-1|TRBJ1-2
TGCGCCAGCAGCCACAACGGCGGGACACCTGATAGTAACTATGGCTACACCTTC
CASSHNGGTPDSNYGYTF
>TRBD2|many|TRBV12-3/TRBV12-4|TRBJ2-2
TGTGCCAGCAGGACCGGGACTAGCGGGAGATTTAGGGAGCTGTTTTTT
CASRTGTSGRFRELFF
>NA|NA|TRBV9|TRBJ1-4
TGTGCCAGCAGCGTAGATCCCCTTTCAACTAATGAAAAACTGTTTTTT
CASSVDPLSTNEKLFF
>NA|NA|TRBV7-9|TRBJ2-7
TGTGCCAGCACCCTACACCCGACTAGTGTTTACGAGCAGTACTTC
CASTLHPTSVYEQYF
>TRBD2|few|TRBV12-3/TRBV12-4|TRBJ2-2
TGTGCCAGCAGTCCCCATAGCGGGATGGGGTACACCGGGGAGCTGTTTTTT
CASSPHSGMGYTGELFF
>TRBD1|NA|TRBV3-1|TRBJ1-4
TGTGCCAGCACCACCGGGACAGGGCATGAAAAACTGTTTTTT
CASTTGTGHEKLFF
>NA|NA|TRBV6-6|TRBJ2-5
TGTGCCAGCAGTTACCCGGCAGGGGGGGGAGAGACCCAGTACTTC
CASSYPAGGGETQYF
>NA|NA|TRBV12-3/TRBV12-4|TRBJ2-1
TGTGCCAGCAGTTTAGGCGGGACACATAACAACGAGCAGTTCTTC
CASSLGGTHNNEQFF
>NA|NA|TRBV4-1|TRBJ2-7
TGCGCCAGCAGCCAAGCAGGGCTAGCGAACTCCTACGAGCAGTACTTC
CASSQAGLANSYEQYF
>NA|NA|TRBV11-2|TRBJ1-5
TGTGCCAGCAGCTTAGAGGGGGCTCTTAATCAGCCCCAGCATTTT
CASSLEGALNQPQHF
>NA|few|TRBV5-1|TRBJ1-5
TGCGCCAGCAGTTACGAGGGCCCTAACACAGATACGCAGCATTTT
CASSYEGPNTDTQHF
>NA|NA|TRBV15|TRBJ2-4
TGTGCCACCAGCAGAGACCGGGAGAACATTCAGTACTTC
CATSRDRENIQYF
>NA|NA|TRBV20-1|TRBJ2-5
TGCAGTGCTAGTCTCCCGGGGGAAGAGACCCAGTACTTC
CSASLPGEETQYF
>NA|few|TRBV4-2|TRBJ2-5
TGTGCCAGCAGCCAAGGTTTCGATCCCGAGACCCAGTACTTC
CASSQGFDPETQYF